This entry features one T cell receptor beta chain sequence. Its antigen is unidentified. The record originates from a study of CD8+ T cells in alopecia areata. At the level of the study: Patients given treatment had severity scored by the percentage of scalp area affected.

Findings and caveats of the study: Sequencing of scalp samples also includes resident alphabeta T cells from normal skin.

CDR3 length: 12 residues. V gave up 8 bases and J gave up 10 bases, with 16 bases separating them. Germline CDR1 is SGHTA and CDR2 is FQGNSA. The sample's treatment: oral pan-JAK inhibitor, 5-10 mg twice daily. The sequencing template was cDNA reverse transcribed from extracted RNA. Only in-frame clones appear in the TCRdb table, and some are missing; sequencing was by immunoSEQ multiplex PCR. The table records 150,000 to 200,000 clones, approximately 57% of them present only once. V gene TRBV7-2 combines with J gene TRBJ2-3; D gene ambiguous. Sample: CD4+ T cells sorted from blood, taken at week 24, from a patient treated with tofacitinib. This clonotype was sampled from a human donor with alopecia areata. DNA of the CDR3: TGTGCCAGCCAGAGCTCGCACGTGGCGCAGTATTTT. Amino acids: CASQSSHVAQYF.